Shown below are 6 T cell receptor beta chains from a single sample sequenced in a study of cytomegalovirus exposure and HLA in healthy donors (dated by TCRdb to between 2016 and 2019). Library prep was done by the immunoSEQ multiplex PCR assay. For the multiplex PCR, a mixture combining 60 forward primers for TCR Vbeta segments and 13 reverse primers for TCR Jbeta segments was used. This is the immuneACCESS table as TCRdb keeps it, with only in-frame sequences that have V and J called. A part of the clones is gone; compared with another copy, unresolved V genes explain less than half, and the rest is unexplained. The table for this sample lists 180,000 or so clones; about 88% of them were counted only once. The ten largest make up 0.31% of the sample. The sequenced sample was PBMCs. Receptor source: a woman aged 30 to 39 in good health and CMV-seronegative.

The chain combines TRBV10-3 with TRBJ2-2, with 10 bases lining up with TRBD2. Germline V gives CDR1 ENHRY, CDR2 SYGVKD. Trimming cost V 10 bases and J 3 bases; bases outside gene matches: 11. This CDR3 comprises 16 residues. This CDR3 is CATGPRAGGDTGELFF. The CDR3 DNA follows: TGTGCCACCGGACCTAGAGCGGGGGGGGACACCGGGGAGCTGTTTTTT.

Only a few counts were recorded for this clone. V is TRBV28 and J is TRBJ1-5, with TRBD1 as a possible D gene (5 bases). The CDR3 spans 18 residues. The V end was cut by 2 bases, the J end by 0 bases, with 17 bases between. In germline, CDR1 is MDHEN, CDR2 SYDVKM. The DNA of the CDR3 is TGTGCCAGCAGTTTAAAAAGAGCGGGGGACTTTAGCAATCAGCCCCAGCATTTT. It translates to CASSLKRAGDFSNQPQHF.

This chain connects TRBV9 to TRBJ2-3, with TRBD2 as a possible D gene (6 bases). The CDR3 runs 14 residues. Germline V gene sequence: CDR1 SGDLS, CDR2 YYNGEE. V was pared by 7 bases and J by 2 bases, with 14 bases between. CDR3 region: CASGTWGDTDTQYF. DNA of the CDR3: TGTGCCAGCGGAACGTGGGGGGACACAGATACGCAGTATTTT.

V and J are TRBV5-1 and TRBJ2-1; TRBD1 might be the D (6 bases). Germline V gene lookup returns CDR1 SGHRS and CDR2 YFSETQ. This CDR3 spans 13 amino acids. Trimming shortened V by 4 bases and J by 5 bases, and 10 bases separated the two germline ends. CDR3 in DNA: TGCGCCAGCAGCACCACAGGGAACAATGAGCAGTTCTTC. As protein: CASSTTGNNEQFF.

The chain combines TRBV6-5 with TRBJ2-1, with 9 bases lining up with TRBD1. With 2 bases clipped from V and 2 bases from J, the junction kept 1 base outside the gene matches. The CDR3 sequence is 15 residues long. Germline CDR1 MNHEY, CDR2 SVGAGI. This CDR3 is CASSYRTGAYNEQFF. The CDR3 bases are TGTGCCAGCAGTTACCGGACAGGGGCCTACAATGAGCAGTTCTTC.

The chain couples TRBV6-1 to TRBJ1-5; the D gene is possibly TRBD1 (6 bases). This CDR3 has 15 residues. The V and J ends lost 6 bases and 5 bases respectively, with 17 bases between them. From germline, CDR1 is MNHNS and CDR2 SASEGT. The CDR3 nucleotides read TGTGCCAGCAGGGAGACAGGCGCATCGCATCAGCCCCAGCATTTT. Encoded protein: CASRETGASHQPQHF.